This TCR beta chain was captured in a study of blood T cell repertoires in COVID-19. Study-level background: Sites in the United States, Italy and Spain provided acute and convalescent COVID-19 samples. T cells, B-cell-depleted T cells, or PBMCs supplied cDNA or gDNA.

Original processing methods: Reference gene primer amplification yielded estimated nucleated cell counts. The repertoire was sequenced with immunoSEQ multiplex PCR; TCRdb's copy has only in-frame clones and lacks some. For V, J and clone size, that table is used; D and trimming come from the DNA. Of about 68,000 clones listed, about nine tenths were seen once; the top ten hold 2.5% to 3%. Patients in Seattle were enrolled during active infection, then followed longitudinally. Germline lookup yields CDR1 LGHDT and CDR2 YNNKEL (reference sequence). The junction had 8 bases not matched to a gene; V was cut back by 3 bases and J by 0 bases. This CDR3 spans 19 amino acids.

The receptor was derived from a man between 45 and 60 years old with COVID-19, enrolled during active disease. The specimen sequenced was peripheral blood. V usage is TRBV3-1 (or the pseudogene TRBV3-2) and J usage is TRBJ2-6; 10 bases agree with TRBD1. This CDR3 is CASSQLVGTGDSGANVLTF. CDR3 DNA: TGTGCCAGCAGCCAGTTGGTGGGGACAGGGGACTCTGGGGCCAACGTCCTGACTTTC.